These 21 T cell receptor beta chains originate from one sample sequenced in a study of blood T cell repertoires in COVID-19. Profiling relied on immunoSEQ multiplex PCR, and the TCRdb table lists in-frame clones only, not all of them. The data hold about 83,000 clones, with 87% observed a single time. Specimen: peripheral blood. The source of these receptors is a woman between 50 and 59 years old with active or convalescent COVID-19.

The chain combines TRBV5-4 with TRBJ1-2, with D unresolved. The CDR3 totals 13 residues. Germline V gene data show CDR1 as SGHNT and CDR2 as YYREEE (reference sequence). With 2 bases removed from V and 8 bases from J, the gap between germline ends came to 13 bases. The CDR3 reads CASSFPGVEGYTF. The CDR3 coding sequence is TGTGCCAGCAGCTTTCCCGGGGTGGAAGGCTACACCTTC.

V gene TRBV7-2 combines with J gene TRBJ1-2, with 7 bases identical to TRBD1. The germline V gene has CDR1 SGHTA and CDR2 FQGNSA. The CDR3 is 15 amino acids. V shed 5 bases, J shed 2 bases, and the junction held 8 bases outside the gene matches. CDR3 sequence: CASSLGQVYNYGYTF. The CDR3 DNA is TGTGCCAGCAGCCTAGGACAGGTTTACAACTATGGCTACACCTTC. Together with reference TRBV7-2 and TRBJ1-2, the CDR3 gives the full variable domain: GAGVSQSPSNKVTEKGKDVELRCDPISGHTALYWYRQSLGQGLEFLIYFQGNSAPDKSGLPSDRFSAERTGGSVSTLTIQRTQQEDSAVYLCASSLGQVYNYGYTFGSGTRLTVV.

The CDR3 nucleotides are TGCGCCAGCAGCTTGGCCGGCGGGGGCAGGGACATTCAGTACTTC. This encodes CASSLAGGGRDIQYF. The V call is TRBV5-1, the J call TRBJ2-4; D might be TRBD2 (7 bases). CDR3 length: 15 residues. Germline CDR1 and CDR2: SGHRS and YFSETQ. The V end was cut by 0 bases, the J end by 8 bases, with 15 bases between. The full variable domain, rest sourced from reference TRBV5-1 and TRBJ2-4, is KAGVTQTPRYLIKTRGQQVTLSCSPISGHRSVSWYQQTPGQGLQFLFEYFSETQRNKGNFPGRFSGRQFSNSRSEMNVSTLELGDSALYLCASSLAGGGRDIQYFGAGTRLSVL.

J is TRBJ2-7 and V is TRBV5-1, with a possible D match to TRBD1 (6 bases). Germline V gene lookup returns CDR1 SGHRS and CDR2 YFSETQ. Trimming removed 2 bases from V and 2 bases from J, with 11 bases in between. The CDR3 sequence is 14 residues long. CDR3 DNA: TGCGCCAGCAGCTTAAGGGGACAACCCTACGAGCAGTACTTC. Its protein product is CASSLRGQPYEQYF.

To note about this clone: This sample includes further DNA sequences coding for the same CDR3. The DNA of the CDR3 is TGTGCCATCAGCCAACAGGGGAGGAACACTGAAGCTTTCTTT. Its protein product is CAISQQGRNTEAFF. The chain couples TRBV10-3 to TRBJ1-1; 7 nucleotides match TRBD1. CDR3 size: 14 residues. V was clipped by 6 bases and J by 1 base; unmatched bases: 5. Germline lookup yields CDR1 ENHRY and CDR2 SYGVKD.

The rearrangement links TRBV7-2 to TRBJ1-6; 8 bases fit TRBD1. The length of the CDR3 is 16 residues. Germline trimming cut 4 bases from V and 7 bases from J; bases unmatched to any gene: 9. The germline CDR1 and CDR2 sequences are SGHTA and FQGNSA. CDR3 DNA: TGTGCCAGCAGCTATAGGACAGGGCAGGGAAATTCACCCCTCCACTTT. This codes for CASSYRTGQGNSPLHF.

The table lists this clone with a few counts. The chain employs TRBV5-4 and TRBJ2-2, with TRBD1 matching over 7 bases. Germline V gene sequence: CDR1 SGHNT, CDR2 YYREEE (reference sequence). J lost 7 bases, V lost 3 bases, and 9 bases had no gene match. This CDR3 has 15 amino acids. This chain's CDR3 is CASSSRQGTDGELFF. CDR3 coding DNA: TGTGCCAGCAGCTCCAGACAGGGAACCGACGGGGAGCTGTTTTTT.

CDR3 nucleotide sequence: TGCGCCAGCAGCCACGTACCCAGCGGGGGGCAACAGGCCCAGTACTTC. It encodes CASSHVPSGGQQAQYF. The chain employs TRBV4-1 and TRBJ2-5, with 9 bases aligning to TRBD2. V was clipped by 3 bases and J by 9 bases; unmatched bases: 14. CDR1 MGHRA and CDR2 YSYEKL come from the germline V gene. This CDR3 is built from 16 residues.

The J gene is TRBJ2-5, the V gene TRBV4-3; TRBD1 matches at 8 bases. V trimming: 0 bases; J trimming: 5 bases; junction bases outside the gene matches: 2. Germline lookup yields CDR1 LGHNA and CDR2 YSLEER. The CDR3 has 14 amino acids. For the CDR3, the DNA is TGCGCCAGCAGCCAAGAGTGGACAGGGGAGACCCAGTACTTC. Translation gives CASSQEWTGETQYF.

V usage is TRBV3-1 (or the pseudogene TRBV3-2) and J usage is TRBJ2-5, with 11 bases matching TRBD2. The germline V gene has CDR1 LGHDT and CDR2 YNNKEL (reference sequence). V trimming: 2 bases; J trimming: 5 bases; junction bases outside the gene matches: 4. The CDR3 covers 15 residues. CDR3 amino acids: CASSQIAGGRETQYF. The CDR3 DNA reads TGTGCCAGCAGCCAAATAGCGGGGGGGAGGGAGACCCAGTACTTC.

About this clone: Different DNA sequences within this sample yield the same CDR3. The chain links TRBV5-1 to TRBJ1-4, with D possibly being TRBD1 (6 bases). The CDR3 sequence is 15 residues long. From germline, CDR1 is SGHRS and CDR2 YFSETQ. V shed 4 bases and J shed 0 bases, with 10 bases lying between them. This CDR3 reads CASSLGGTTNEKLFF. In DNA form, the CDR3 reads TGCGCCAGCAGCCTAGGGGGAACAACTAATGAAAAACTGTTTTTT. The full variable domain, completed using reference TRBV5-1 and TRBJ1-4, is KAGVTQTPRYLIKTRGQQVTLSCSPISGHRSVSWYQQTPGQGLQFLFEYFSETQRNKGNFPGRFSGRQFSNSRSEMNVSTLELGDSALYLCASSLGGTTNEKLFFGSGTQLSVL.

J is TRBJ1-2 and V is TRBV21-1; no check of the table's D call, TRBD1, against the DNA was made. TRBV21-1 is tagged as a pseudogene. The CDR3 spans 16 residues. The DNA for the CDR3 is TGTGCCAGCAATCCGACAGGGCAAGTCGCTAACTATGGCTACACCTTC. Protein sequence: CASNPTGQVANYGYTF.

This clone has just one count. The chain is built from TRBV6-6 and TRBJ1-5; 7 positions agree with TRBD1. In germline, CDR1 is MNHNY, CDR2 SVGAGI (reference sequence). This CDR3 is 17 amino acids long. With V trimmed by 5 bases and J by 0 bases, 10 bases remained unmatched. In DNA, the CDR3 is TGTGCCAGCAGTCAGGACGGGACAGCAGTTAGCAATCAGCCCCAGCATTTT. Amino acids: CASSQDGTAVSNQPQHF.

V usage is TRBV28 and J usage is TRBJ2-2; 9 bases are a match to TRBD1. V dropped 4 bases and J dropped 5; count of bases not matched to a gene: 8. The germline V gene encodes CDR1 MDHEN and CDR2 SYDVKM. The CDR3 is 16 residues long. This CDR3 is CASSSTGTGFTGELFF. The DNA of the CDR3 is TGTGCCAGCAGTTCAACCGGGACAGGGTTTACCGGGGAGCTGTTTTTT. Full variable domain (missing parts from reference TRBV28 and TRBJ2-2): DVKVTQSSRYLVKRTGEKVFLECVQDMDHENMFWYRQDPGLGLRLIYFSYDVKMKEKGDIPEGYSVSREKKERFSLILESASTNQTSMYLCASSSTGTGFTGELFFGEGSRLTVL.

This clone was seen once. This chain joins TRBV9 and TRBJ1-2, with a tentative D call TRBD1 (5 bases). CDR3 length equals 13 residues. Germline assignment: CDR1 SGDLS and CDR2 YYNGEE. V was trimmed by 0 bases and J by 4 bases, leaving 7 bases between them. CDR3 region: CASSVGQSYGYTF. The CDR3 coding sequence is TGTGCCAGCAGCGTAGGACAGTCCTATGGCTACACCTTC.

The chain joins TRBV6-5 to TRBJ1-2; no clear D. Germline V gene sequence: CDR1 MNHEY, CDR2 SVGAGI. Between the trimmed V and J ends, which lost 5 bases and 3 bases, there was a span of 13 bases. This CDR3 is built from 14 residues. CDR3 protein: CASSMGGNHYGYTF. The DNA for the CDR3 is TGTGCCAGCAGTATGGGAGGGAATCACTATGGCTACACCTTC.

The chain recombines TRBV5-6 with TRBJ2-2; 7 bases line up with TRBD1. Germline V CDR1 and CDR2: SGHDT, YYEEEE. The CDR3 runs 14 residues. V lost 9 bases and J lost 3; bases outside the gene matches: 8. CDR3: CATTGVLDTGELFF. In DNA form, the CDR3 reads TGTGCCACCACAGGGGTCCTGGACACCGGGGAGCTGTTTTTT.

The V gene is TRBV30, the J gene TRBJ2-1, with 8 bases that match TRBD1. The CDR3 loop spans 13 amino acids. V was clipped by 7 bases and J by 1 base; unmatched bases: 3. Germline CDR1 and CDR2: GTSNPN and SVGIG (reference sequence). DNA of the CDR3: TGTGCCTCAAGACAGGGGTCCTACAATGAGCAGTTCTTC. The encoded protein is CASRQGSYNEQFF.

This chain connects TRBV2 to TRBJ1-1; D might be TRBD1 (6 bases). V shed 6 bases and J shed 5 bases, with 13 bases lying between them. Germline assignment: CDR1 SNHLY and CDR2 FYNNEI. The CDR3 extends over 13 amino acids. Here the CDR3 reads CASRGTLTTEAFF. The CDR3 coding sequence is TGTGCCAGCAGAGGGACACTTACTACTGAAGCTTTCTTT.

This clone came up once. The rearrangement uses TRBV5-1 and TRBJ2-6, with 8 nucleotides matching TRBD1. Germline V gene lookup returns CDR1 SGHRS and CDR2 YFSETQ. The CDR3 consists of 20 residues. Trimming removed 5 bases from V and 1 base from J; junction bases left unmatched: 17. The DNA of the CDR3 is TGCGCCAGCAGTTTATGGGGATCGGGACAGGCCCGTTCTGGGGCCAACGTCCTGACTTTC. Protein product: CASSLWGSGQARSGANVLTF.

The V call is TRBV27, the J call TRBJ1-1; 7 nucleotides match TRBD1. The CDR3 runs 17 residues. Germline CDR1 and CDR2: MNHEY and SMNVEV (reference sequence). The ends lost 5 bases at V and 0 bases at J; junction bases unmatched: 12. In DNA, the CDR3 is TGTGCCAGCAGTCGTGTAATGCAGGGGGGTATGAACACTGAAGCTTTCTTT. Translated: CASSRVMQGGMNTEAFF.